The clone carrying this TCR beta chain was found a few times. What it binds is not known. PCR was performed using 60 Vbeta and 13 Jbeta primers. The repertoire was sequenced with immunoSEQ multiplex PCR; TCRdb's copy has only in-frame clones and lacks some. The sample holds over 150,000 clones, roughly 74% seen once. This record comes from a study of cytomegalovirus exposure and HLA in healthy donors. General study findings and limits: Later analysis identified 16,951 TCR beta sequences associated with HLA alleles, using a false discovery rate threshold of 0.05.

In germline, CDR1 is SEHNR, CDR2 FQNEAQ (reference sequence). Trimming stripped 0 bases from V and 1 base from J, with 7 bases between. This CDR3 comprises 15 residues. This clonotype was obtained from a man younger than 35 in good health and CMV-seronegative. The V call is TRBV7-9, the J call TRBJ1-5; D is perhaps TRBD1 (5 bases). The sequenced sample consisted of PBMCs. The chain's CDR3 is CASSLAGGSNQPQHF. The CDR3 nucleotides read TGTGCCAGCAGCTTAGCTGGGGGGAGCAATCAGCCCCAGCATTTT.